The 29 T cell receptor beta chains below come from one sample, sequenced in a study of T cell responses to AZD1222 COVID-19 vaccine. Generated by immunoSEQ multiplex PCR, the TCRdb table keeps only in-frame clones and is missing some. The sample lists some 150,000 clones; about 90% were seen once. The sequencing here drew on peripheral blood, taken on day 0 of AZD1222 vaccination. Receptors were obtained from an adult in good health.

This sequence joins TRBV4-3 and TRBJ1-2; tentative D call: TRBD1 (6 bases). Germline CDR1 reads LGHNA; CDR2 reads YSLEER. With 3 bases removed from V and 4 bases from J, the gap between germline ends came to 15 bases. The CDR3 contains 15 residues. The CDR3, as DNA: TGCGCCAGCAGCCATGTCAGGGGCGACGTCTATGGCTACACCTTC. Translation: CASSHVRGDVYGYTF.

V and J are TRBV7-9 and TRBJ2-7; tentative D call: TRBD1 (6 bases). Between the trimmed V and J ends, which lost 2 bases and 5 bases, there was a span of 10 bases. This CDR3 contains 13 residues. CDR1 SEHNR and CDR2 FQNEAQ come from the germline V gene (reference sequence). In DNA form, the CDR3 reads TGTGCCAGCAGCTTATTTGGGGGCAACGAGCAGTACTTC. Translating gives CASSLFGGNEQYF.

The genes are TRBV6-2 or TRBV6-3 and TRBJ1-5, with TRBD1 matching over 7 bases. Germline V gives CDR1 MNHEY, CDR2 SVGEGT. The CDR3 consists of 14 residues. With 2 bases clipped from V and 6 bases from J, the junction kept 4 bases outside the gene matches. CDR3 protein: CASSYTTGVQPQHF. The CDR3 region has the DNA TGTGCCAGCAGTTACACTACAGGGGTTCAGCCCCAGCATTTT.

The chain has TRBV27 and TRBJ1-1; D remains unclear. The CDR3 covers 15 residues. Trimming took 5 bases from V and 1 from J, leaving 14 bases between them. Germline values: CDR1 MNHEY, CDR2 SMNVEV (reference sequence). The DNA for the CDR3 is TGTGCCAGCAGTCCTACTGCGCCTCCGAACACTGAAGCTTTCTTT. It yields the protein CASSPTAPPNTEAFF.

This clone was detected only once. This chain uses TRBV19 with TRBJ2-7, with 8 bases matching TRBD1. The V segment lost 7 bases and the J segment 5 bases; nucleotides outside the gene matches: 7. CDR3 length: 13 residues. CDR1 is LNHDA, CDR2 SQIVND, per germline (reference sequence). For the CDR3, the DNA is TGTGCCAGTAACCCAGGGGGCAGCAACGAGCAGTACTTC. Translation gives CASNPGGSNEQYF.

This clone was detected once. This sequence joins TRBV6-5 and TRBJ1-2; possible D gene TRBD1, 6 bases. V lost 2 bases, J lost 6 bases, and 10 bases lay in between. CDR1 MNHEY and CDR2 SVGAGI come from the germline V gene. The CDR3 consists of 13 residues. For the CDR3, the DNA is TGTGCCAGCAGTTACGCCCGACAGGATGGCTACACCTTC. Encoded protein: CASSYARQDGYTF.

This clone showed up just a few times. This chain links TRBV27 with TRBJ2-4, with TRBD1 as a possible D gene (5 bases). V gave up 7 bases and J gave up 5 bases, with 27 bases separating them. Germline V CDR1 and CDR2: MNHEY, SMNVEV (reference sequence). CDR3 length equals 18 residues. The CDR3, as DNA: TGTGCCAGCACCCCTTTTTGGCCCCCAGGGAATAAAGAAAACATTCAGTACTTC. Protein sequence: CASTPFWPPGNKENIQYF.

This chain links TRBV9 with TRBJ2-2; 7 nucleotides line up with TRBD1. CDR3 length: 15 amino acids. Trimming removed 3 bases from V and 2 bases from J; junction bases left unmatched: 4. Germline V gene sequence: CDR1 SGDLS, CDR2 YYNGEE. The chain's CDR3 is CASSARQGNTGELFF. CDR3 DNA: TGTGCCAGCAGCGCGAGACAGGGTAACACCGGGGAGCTGTTTTTT.

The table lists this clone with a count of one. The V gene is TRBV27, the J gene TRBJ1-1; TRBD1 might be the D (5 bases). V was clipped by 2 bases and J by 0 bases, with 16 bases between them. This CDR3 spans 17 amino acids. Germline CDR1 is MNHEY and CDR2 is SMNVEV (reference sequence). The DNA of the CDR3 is TGTGCCAGCAGTTTAGCAGGGTCCGGAATCATGAACACTGAAGCTTTCTTT. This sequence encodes CASSLAGSGIMNTEAFF.

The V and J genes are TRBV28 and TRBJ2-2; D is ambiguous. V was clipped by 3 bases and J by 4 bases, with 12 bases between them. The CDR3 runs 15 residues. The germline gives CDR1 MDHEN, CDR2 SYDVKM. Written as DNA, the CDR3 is TGTGCCAGCAGTTTTAGGGCGCGAGGCACCGGGGAGCTGTTTTTT. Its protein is CASSFRARGTGELFF.

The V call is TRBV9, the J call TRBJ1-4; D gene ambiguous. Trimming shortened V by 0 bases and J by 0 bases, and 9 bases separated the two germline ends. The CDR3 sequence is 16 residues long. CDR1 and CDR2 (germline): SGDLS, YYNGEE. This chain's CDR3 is CASSVGLTSTNEKLFF. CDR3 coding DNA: TGTGCCAGCAGCGTAGGTTTGACCTCAACTAATGAAAAACTGTTTTTT.

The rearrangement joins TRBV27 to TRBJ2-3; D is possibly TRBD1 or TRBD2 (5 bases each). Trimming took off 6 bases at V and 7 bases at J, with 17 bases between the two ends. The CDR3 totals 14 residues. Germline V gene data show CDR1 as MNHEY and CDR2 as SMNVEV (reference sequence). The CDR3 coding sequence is TGTGCCAGCAGAAATTCCGGGACCGACCATACGCAGTATTTT. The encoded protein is CASRNSGTDHTQYF.

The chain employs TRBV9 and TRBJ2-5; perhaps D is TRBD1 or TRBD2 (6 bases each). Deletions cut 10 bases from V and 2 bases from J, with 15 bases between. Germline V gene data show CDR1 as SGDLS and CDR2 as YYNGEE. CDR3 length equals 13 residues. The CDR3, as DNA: TGTGCCGGCCCCCTAGGGGGGCAAGAGACCCAGTACTTC. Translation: CAGPLGGQETQYF.

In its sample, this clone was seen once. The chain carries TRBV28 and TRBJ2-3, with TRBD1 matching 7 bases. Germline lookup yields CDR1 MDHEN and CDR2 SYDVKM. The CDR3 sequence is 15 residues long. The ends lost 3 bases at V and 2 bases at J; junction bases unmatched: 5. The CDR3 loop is CASSFLGQLTDTQYF. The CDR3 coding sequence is TGTGCCAGCAGTTTCCTGGGACAGCTCACAGATACGCAGTATTTT.

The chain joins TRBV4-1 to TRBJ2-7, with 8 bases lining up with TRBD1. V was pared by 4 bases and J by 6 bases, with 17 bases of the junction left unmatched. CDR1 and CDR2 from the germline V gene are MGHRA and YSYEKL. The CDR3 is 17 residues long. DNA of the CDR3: TGCGCCAGCAGCCCGGGGGCGGGGACAGGCACCGTCCGCGAGCAGTACTTC. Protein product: CASSPGAGTGTVREQYF.

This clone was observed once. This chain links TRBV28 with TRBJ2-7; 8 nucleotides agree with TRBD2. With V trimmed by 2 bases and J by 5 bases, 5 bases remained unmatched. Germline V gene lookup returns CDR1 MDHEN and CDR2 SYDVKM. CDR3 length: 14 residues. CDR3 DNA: TGTGCCAGCAGTTTACCGGGGGGGGCCCACGAGCAGTACTTC. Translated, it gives CASSLPGGAHEQYF.

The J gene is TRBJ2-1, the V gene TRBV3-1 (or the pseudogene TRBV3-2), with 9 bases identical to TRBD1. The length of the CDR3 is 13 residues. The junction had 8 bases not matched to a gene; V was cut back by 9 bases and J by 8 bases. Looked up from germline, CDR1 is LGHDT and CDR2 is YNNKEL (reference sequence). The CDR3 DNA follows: TGTGCCAGTCAACAGGGGGCAAGGGATGAGCAGTTCTTC. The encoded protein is CASQQGARDEQFF.

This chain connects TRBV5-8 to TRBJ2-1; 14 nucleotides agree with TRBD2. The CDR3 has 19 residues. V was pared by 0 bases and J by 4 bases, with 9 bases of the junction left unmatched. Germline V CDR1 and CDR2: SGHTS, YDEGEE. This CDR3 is CASSLERGLAGVGYNEQFF. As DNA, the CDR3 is TGTGCCAGCAGCTTGGAGAGGGGACTAGCGGGAGTGGGGTACAATGAGCAGTTCTTC.

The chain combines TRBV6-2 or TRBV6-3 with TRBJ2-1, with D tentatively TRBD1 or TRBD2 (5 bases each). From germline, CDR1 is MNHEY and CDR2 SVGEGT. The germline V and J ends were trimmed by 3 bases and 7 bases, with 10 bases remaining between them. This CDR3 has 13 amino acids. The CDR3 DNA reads TGTGCCAGCAGTTATGGGGCGGGTAATGAGCAGTTCTTC. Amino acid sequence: CASSYGAGNEQFF.

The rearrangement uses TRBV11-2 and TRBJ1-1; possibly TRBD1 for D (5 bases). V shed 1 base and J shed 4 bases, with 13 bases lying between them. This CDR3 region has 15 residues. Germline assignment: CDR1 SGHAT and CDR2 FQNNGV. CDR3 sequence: CASSLGQGGSTEAFF. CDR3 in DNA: TGTGCCAGCAGCTTAGGGCAGGGAGGATCCACTGAAGCTTTCTTT.

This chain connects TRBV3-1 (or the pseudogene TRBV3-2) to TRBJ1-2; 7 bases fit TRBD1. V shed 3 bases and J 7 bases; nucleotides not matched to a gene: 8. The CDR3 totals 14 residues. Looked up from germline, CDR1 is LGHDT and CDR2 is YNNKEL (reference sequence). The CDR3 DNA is TGTGCCAGCAGCCACGGGACAGCCCAGGGTGGCTACACCTTC. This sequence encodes CASSHGTAQGGYTF.

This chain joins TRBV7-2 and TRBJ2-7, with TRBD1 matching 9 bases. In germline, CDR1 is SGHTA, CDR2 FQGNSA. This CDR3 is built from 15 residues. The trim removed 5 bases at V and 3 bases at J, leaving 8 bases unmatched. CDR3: CASSESGTGNYEQYF. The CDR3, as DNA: TGTGCCAGCAGCGAATCCGGGACAGGGAACTACGAGCAGTACTTC.

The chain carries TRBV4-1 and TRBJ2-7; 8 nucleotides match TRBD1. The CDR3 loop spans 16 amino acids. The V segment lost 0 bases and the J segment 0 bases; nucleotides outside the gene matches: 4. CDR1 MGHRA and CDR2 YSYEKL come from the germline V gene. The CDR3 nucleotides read TGCGCCAGCAGCCAAGATGGACAGGGAGACTCCTACGAGCAGTACTTC. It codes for CASSQDGQGDSYEQYF.

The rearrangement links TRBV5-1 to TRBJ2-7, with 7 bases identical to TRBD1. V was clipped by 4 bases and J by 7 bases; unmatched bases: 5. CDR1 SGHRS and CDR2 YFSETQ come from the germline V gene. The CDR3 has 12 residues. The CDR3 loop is CASSKGQPEQYF. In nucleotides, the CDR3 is TGCGCCAGCAGCAAGGGACAGCCGGAGCAGTACTTC.

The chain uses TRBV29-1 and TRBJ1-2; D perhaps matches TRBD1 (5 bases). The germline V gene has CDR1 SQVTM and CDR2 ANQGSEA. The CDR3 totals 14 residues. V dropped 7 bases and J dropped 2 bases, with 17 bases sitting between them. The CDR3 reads CSGTIPGTNYGYTF. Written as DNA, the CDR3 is TGCAGCGGAACCATACCAGGGACCAACTATGGCTACACCTTC.

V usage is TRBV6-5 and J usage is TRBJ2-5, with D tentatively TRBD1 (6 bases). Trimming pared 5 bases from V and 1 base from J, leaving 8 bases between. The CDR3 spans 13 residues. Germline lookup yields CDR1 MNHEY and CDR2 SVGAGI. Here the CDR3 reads CASSRTVQETQYF. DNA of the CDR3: TGTGCCAGCAGTAGGACAGTCCAAGAGACCCAGTACTTC.

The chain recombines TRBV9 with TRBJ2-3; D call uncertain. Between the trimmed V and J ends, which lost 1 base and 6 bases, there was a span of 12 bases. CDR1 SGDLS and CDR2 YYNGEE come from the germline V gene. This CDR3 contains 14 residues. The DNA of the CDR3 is TGTGCCAGCAGCGTACGACTCACTGGGGATACGCAGTATTTT. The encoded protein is CASSVRLTGDTQYF. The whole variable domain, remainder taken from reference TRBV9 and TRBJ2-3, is DSGVTQTPKHLITATGQRVTLRCSPRSGDLSVYWYQQSLDQGLQFLIQYYNGEERAKGNILERFSAQQFPDLHSELNLSSLELGDSALYFCASSVRLTGDTQYFGPGTRLTVL.

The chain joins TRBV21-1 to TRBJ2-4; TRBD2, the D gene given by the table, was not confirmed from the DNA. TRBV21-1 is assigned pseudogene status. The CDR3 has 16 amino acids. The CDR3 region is CASSSRVFIAKNIQYF. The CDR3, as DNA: TGTGCCAGCAGCAGCCGAGTGTTTATAGCCAAAAACATTCAGTACTTC.

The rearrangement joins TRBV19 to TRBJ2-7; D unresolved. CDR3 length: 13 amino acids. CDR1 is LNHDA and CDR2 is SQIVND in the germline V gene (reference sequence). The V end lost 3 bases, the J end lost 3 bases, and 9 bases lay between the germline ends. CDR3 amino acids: CASSMVGRYEQYF. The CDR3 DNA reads TGTGCCAGTAGTATGGTAGGGCGCTACGAGCAGTACTTC. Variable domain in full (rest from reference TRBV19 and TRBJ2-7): DGGITQSPKYLFRKEGQNVTLSCEQNLNHDAMYWYRQDPGQGLRLIYYSQIVNDFQKGDIAEGYSVSREKKESFPLTVTSAQKNPTAFYLCASSMVGRYEQYFGPGTRLTVT.